The clone carrying this T cell receptor beta chain was detected a few times. What it binds is not known. The sample originates from a study of blood T cells in healthy people across ages. Sample-barcoded 5' priming and a J-beta primer mix drove a second PCR of about 7 to 11 cycles. All samples gave at least 2.5 million CDR3-containing paired-end reads. TCRdb reprocessed the 5' RACE reads via MiXCR and lists one record per CDR3 protein. This table has about 1,600,000 distinct CDR3 sequences, approximately 40% appearing once. V dropped 7 bases and J dropped 3; count of bases not matched to a gene: 5. Germline loops: CDR1 MDHEN, CDR2 SYDVKM. The CDR3 totals 15 residues. The study drew donors from healthy Caucasian individuals in Russia aged about 6 to 95. Samples each yielded at least 5 micrograms of total RNA. Whole-study results and caveats: Per million T cells, TCR beta diversity dropped roughly linearly as age increased.

The chain combines TRBV28 with TRBJ2-3; TRBD2 agrees at 12 bases. Sequenced sample: blood. The clonotype originates from a woman between 18 and 30 years old in good health. The CDR3, as DNA: TGTGCCAGCACCTTCGGACTAGCGGGAACAGATACGCAGTATTTT. It is translated as CASTFGLAGTDTQYF.